Listed below are T cell receptor beta chains from one sample, sequenced in a study of blood T cells in healthy people across ages. TCRdb recomputed calls from the 5' RACE reads with MiXCR, one row per CDR3 protein. This sample yields just over 800,000 distinct CDR3 sequences, of which around 68% are seen a single time; 28% belongs to the top ten. The sequencing input was blood. The source is a man in his thirties or forties in good health. The CDR3 runs from the conserved cysteine through the conserved F or W. D genes are given only for firm matches. Clone size is given for some rows only: seen once, a few or many times, or a class if the clone is expanded.

clone_size: .
d_call: .
v_call: TRBV10-3
j_call: TRBJ1-6
cdr3_nt: TGTGCCATCAGTGAGACCGAATGGGGGCCCGCTAATTCACCCCTCCACTTT
cdr3_aa: CAISETEWGPANSPLHF

clone_size: .
d_call: .
v_call: TRBV29-1
j_call: TRBJ1-5
cdr3_nt: TGCAGCGTCCAGGCCGGGTGGGGAATGGATCAGCCCCAGCATTTT
cdr3_aa: CSVQAGWGMDQPQHF

clone_size: .
d_call: .
v_call: TRBV11-3
j_call: TRBJ2-2
cdr3_nt: TGTGCCAGCAGCTTAGGGCCGACGAGCGGTACCGGGGAGCTGTTTTTT
cdr3_aa: CASSLGPTSGTGELFF

clone_size: .
d_call: TRBD1
v_call: TRBV27
j_call: TRBJ2-7
cdr3_nt: TGTGCCAGCAGTTTATCCTCCCACACAGGGGACGAGCAGTACTTC
cdr3_aa: CASSLSSHTGDEQYF

clone_size: few
d_call: .
v_call: TRBV29-1
j_call: TRBJ2-5
cdr3_nt: TGCAGCTCTGAGGGGAGGCCCCAAGAGACCCAGTACTTC
cdr3_aa: CSSEGRPQETQYF

clone_size: .
d_call: .
v_call: TRBV20-1
j_call: TRBJ1-1
cdr3_nt: TGCAGTGCTACGGAGGGTCTAACAGAGGCTTTCTTT
cdr3_aa: CSATEGLTEAFF

clone_size: .
d_call: TRBD1
v_call: TRBV29-1
j_call: TRBJ2-5
cdr3_nt: TGCAGCGCCGGGACAGTCGAAGAGACCCAGTACTTC
cdr3_aa: CSAGTVEETQYF

clone_size: .
d_call: .
v_call: TRBV5-1
j_call: TRBJ2-1
cdr3_nt: TGCGCCAGCAGCTGGGCGGGAACAGGCAGTTACAATGAGCAGTTCTTC
cdr3_aa: CASSWAGTGSYNEQFF

clone_size: few
d_call: .
v_call: TRBV7-8
j_call: TRBJ2-5
cdr3_nt: TGTGCCAGCAGCCATGTTACGGGACACCAAGAGACCCAGTACTTC
cdr3_aa: CASSHVTGHQETQYF

clone_size: .
d_call: TRBD2
v_call: TRBV6-5
j_call: TRBJ2-5
cdr3_nt: TGTGCCAGCAGTTACGGGGGACTAGCGGGATACCAAGAGACCCAGTACTTC
cdr3_aa: CASSYGGLAGYQETQYF

clone_size: .
d_call: .
v_call: TRBV27
j_call: TRBJ2-3
cdr3_nt: TGTGCCAGCACTACCGAGCAGGGTGTCGGCACAGATACGCAGTATTTT
cdr3_aa: CASTTEQGVGTDTQYF

clone_size: .
d_call: .
v_call: TRBV15
j_call: TRBJ1-2
cdr3_nt: TGTGCCACCAGCAGTGTTGGAGCTCCTGGCTACACCTTC
cdr3_aa: CATSSVGAPGYTF

clone_size: few
d_call: .
v_call: TRBV20-1
j_call: TRBJ2-1
cdr3_nt: TGCAGTGCTAGAGTTTCAGGAGCCCGACAGTTCTTC
cdr3_aa: CSARVSGARQFF

clone_size: .
d_call: .
v_call: TRBV3-1
j_call: TRBJ2-1
cdr3_nt: TGTGCCAGCAGCCAAGGGGGAGGTTGGAGAGAACTCTACAATGAGCAGTTCTTC
cdr3_aa: CASSQGGGWRELYNEQFF

clone_size: .
d_call: TRBD1
v_call: TRBV12-3/TRBV12-4
j_call: TRBJ2-7
cdr3_nt: TGTGCCAGCAGTTTTAGGGACAGGGGTTCATACGAGCAGTACTTC
cdr3_aa: CASSFRDRGSYEQYF

clone_size: .
d_call: TRBD1
v_call: TRBV2
j_call: TRBJ2-4
cdr3_nt: TGTGCCAGCAGCGCGCCTCGGACAGGGCATTCCGTAGCCAAAAACATTCAGTACTTC
cdr3_aa: CASSAPRTGHSVAKNIQYF

clone_size: few
d_call: .
v_call: TRBV20-1
j_call: TRBJ2-7
cdr3_nt: TGCAGTGCTAAGGGGACGGCCGACGAGCAGTACTTC
cdr3_aa: CSAKGTADEQYF

clone_size: few
d_call: .
v_call: TRBV20-1
j_call: TRBJ2-7
cdr3_nt: TGCAGTGCTAGAGATGAAGGGGCCTACGAGCAGTACTTC
cdr3_aa: CSARDEGAYEQYF

clone_size: .
d_call: .
v_call: TRBV20-1
j_call: TRBJ1-2
cdr3_nt: TGCAGTGCTCGAGCCGACGGATTCTATGGCTACACCTTC
cdr3_aa: CSARADGFYGYTF

clone_size: .
d_call: .
v_call: TRBV4-3
j_call: TRBJ2-5
cdr3_nt: TGCGCCAGCAGCCAATCCACCGGGAACCAAGAGACCCAGTACTTC
cdr3_aa: CASSQSTGNQETQYF

clone_size: .
d_call: TRBD1
v_call: TRBV6-1
j_call: TRBJ2-5
cdr3_nt: TGTGCCAGCAGTGGAGGACAGGCGATACAAGAGACCCAGTACTTC
cdr3_aa: CASSGGQAIQETQYF

clone_size: .
d_call: .
v_call: TRBV6-2/TRBV6-3
j_call: TRBJ1-2
cdr3_nt: TGTGCCAGCAGTCCTCCAATATCAGCTAACTATGGCTACACCTTC
cdr3_aa: CASSPPISANYGYTF

clone_size: .
d_call: .
v_call: TRBV4-3
j_call: TRBJ2-5
cdr3_nt: TGCGCCAGCAGCCCAACCGCAGGGATTCGGGAGACCCAGTACTTC
cdr3_aa: CASSPTAGIRETQYF

clone_size: few
d_call: .
v_call: TRBV29-1
j_call: TRBJ2-1
cdr3_nt: TGCAGCGTTGAAGATCAAAGGCGGTACAATGAGCAGTTCTTC
cdr3_aa: CSVEDQRRYNEQFF

clone_size: .
d_call: TRBD1
v_call: TRBV30
j_call: TRBJ2-1
cdr3_nt: TGTGCCTGGAGGGATCCGGGACAGGGCCGCAATGAGCAGTTCTTC
cdr3_aa: CAWRDPGQGRNEQFF

clone_size: few
d_call: .
v_call: TRBV6-1
j_call: TRBJ2-7
cdr3_nt: TGTGCCAGCAGTGTACGGACCTCAGGCCACGAGCAGTACTTC
cdr3_aa: CASSVRTSGHEQYF

clone_size: few
d_call: TRBD2
v_call: TRBV15
j_call: TRBJ2-3
cdr3_nt: TGTGCCACCAGCACAGGGACTAGCGGGGGACTAAGCACAGATACGCAGTATTTT
cdr3_aa: CATSTGTSGGLSTDTQYF

clone_size: .
d_call: .
v_call: TRBV7-2
j_call: TRBJ2-1
cdr3_nt: TGTGCCAGCAGCTTAGGCGCCGGTTCGGTCTACAATGAGCAGTTCTTC
cdr3_aa: CASSLGAGSVYNEQFF

clone_size: few
d_call: .
v_call: TRBV7-8
j_call: TRBJ2-3
cdr3_nt: TGTGCCAGCAGTGGAGGGGCCGGCACAGATACGCAGTATTTT
cdr3_aa: CASSGGAGTDTQYF

clone_size: few
d_call: TRBD2
v_call: TRBV7-2
j_call: TRBJ2-1
cdr3_nt: TGTGCCAGCAGACGATCAGCGGGGAGCTCCTACAATGAGCAGTTCTTC
cdr3_aa: CASRRSAGSSYNEQFF

clone_size: .
d_call: .
v_call: TRBV5-1
j_call: TRBJ2-1
cdr3_nt: TGCGCCGGCAGCCCTGGGCAGGGCGCTTTGGATGAGCAGTTCTTC
cdr3_aa: CAGSPGQGALDEQFF

clone_size: .
d_call: TRBD1
v_call: TRBV19
j_call: TRBJ1-2
cdr3_nt: TGTGCCTCCCGGGACAGGGGGCTATCGTATGGCTACACCTTC
cdr3_aa: CASRDRGLSYGYTF

clone_size: .
d_call: TRBD1
v_call: TRBV20-1
j_call: TRBJ1-5
cdr3_nt: TGCAGTGCTAGACTACCGGGACAGGGGCTCCCGGGCAATCAGCCCCAGCATTTT
cdr3_aa: CSARLPGQGLPGNQPQHF

clone_size: .
d_call: .
v_call: TRBV4-3
j_call: TRBJ2-7
cdr3_nt: TGCGCCAGCGGCCAAGATCTTTTGCGGGGGCTAGGTCTTTACGAGCAGTACTTC
cdr3_aa: CASGQDLLRGLGLYEQYF

clone_size: few
d_call: .
v_call: TRBV29-1
j_call: TRBJ2-1
cdr3_nt: TGCAGCGTCCGACCCCGGAACACGATGGGCGAGCAGTTCTTC
cdr3_aa: CSVRPRNTMGEQFF

clone_size: .
d_call: .
v_call: TRBV20-1
j_call: TRBJ2-3
cdr3_nt: TGCAGTGCTAGTGGTGCAGATACGCAGTATTTT
cdr3_aa: CSASGADTQYF

clone_size: .
d_call: TRBD1
v_call: TRBV5-1
j_call: TRBJ1-2
cdr3_nt: TGCGCCAGCAGCCAAGGGGGACAGGGGGCGAACTATGGCTACACCTTC
cdr3_aa: CASSQGGQGANYGYTF

clone_size: .
d_call: .
v_call: TRBV6-5
j_call: TRBJ2-1
cdr3_nt: TGTGCCAGCACCCCCATGGCGGGTAATACCTACAATGAGCAGTTCTTC
cdr3_aa: CASTPMAGNTYNEQFF

clone_size: .
d_call: TRBD1
v_call: TRBV9
j_call: TRBJ2-3
cdr3_nt: TGTGCCAGCAGCGTAGCTCCGGACAGGCCCGATACGCAGTATTTT
cdr3_aa: CASSVAPDRPDTQYF

clone_size: .
d_call: TRBD1
v_call: TRBV30
j_call: TRBJ2-2
cdr3_nt: TGTGCCTGGGGTCGACAGGGGTACACCGGGGAGCTGTTTTTT
cdr3_aa: CAWGRQGYTGELFF

clone_size: .
d_call: .
v_call: TRBV12-3/TRBV12-4
j_call: TRBJ1-6
cdr3_nt: TGTGCCAGCACCCCCGTCGGGATGAATTCACCCCTCCACTTT
cdr3_aa: CASTPVGMNSPLHF

clone_size: .
d_call: .
v_call: TRBV4-3
j_call: TRBJ1-2
cdr3_nt: TGCGCCAGCAGCCGACATGCCTCCGGGACTTGGGGCTACACCTTC
cdr3_aa: CASSRHASGTWGYTF